The 13 T cell receptor beta chains presented below share a single source sample, sequenced in a study of cytomegalovirus exposure and HLA in healthy donors (dated by TCRdb to about 2017). The library was made by the immunoSEQ multiplex PCR assay. For the multiplex PCR, a mixture combining 60 forward primers for TCR Vbeta segments and 13 reverse primers for TCR Jbeta segments was used. Held by TCRdb, this immuneACCESS table contains in-frame sequences only and omits some clones. Under half of the omission traces to an unresolved V gene where checked; the cause of the rest is unknown. Across this sample there are around 53,000 clones, with roughly 80% seen only once. Approximately 1.4% of the sample rests with the top ten. Sequenced material: PBMCs. The receptor source for this set is a man in his thirties or forties in good health and CMV-seronegative.

This clone was counted a single time. The chain recombines TRBV5-5 with TRBJ2-4; TRBD2 matches 8 bases. CDR1 and CDR2 from the germline V gene are SGHKS and YYEKEE (reference sequence). The J segment lost 0 bases and the V segment lost 2 bases, leaving 4 bases of the junction unmatched. The CDR3 is made up of 16 amino acids. The CDR3, as DNA: TGTGCCAGCAGCTTAAGCGGGAGCTTAGCCAAAAACATTCAGTACTTC. It translates to CASSLSGSLAKNIQYF.

The rearrangement joins TRBV4-2 to TRBJ2-2; 14 bases map to TRBD2. Looked up from germline, CDR1 is LGHNA and CDR2 is YNFKEQ. The CDR3 spans 18 residues. J gave up 2 bases and V 4 bases, and 6 bases lay outside the gene matches. The DNA of the CDR3 is TGTGCCAGCAGCCGCGGGACTAGCGGGAGACTAAACACCGGGGAGCTGTTTTTT. Encoded protein: CASSRGTSGRLNTGELFF.

The chain couples TRBV5-1 to TRBJ2-3; 8 bases agree with TRBD1. The ends lost 4 bases at V and 1 base at J; junction bases unmatched: 2. Germline-derived CDR1 and CDR2 are SGHRS and YFSETQ. This CDR3 spans 14 amino acids. The CDR3 spells CASSPDRGTDTQYF. The CDR3 DNA follows: TGCGCCAGCAGCCCGGACAGGGGCACAGATACGCAGTATTTT.

The chain is built from TRBV27 and TRBJ2-3; 7 bases map to TRBD1. Germline V gene data show CDR1 as MNHEY and CDR2 as SMNVEV (reference sequence). J gave up 1 base and V 6 bases, and 4 bases lay outside the gene matches. This CDR3 has 14 residues. For the CDR3, the DNA is TGTGCCAGCAGCCTAGGGGGCCGCACAGATACGCAGTATTTT. It translates to CASSLGGRTDTQYF.

The V and J genes are TRBV18 and TRBJ1-4; tentatively, D is TRBD1 (5 bases). This CDR3 is built from 13 residues. Germline CDR1 and CDR2: KGHSH and LQKENI. Trimming left V 6 bases short and J 8 bases short, with 13 bases between. The CDR3 loop reads CASSRDFREKLFF. The CDR3 coding sequence is TGTGCCAGCTCCCGGGACTTCAGAGAAAAACTGTTTTTT.

V and J are TRBV9 and TRBJ2-5, with 9 bases that match TRBD1. CDR3 length equals 14 residues. Germline V gene sequence: CDR1 SGDLS, CDR2 YYNGEE. J lost 3 bases, V lost 4 bases, and 4 bases had no gene match. CDR3 coding DNA: TGTGCCAGCAGCACCGGGACAGGGAAAGAGACCCAGTACTTC. The encoded protein is CASSTGTGKETQYF.

The chain recombines TRBV2 with TRBJ2-5; D is uncertain. The V end was cut by 4 bases, the J end by 5 bases, with 8 bases between. The CDR3 contains 12 residues. Germline CDR1 SNHLY, CDR2 FYNNEI. CDR3 sequence: CASSGNTETQYF. CDR3 nucleotide sequence: TGTGCCAGCAGTGGCAACACGGAGACCCAGTACTTC.

V and J are TRBV18 and TRBJ2-7; possibly TRBD1 for D (5 bases). CDR1 and CDR2 from the germline V gene are KGHSH and LQKENI. The CDR3 has 13 amino acids. With 0 bases removed from V and 4 bases from J, the gap between germline ends came to 7 bases. The CDR3 region has the DNA TGTGCCAGCTCACCACCGGGGCAGTACGAGCAGTACTTC. As protein: CASSPPGQYEQYF. The variable domain in full, completed from reference TRBV18 and TRBJ2-7, reads NAGVMQNPRHLVRRRGQEARLRCSPMKGHSHVYWYRQLPEEGLKFMVYLQKENIIDESGMPKERFSAEFPKEGPSILRIQQVVRGDSAAYFCASSPPGQYEQYFGPGTRLTVT.

The chain has TRBV2 and TRBJ2-7, with 9 bases matching TRBD2. This CDR3 is 14 amino acids long. Per the germline V gene, CDR1 is SNHLY and CDR2 is FYNNEI. The V gene end was trimmed by 7 bases and the J gene end by 0 bases; junction bases not matched to a gene: 4. CDR3 residues: CASITSGPSYEQYF. The CDR3 DNA reads as TGTGCCAGCATAACTAGCGGGCCCTCCTACGAGCAGTACTTC.

This clone was picked up a small number of times. The chain uses TRBV5-4 and TRBJ1-1, with 9 bases identical to TRBD1. The trim removed 5 bases at V and 6 bases at J, leaving 8 bases unmatched. The CDR3 covers 14 residues. Germline loops: CDR1 SGHNT, CDR2 YYREEE (reference sequence). CDR3: CASRRDREVSEAFF. The DNA of the CDR3 is TGTGCCAGCAGGCGGGACAGGGAAGTCTCTGAAGCTTTCTTT.

This sequence joins TRBV7-2 and TRBJ2-3; 7 bases are a match to TRBD1. J was trimmed by 4 bases and V by 6 bases; bases with no gene match: 7. The germline gives CDR1 SGHTA, CDR2 FQGNSA. CDR3 length: 14 amino acids. CDR3 nucleotide sequence: TGTGCCAGCAGTAAGGAGAGGGGGCCAGATACGCAGTATTTT. This sequence encodes CASSKERGPDTQYF.

The gene calls are TRBV28 and TRBJ2-7, with D possibly TRBD1 on 6 matching bases. CDR1 is MDHEN and CDR2 is SYDVKM in the germline V gene. Trimming shortened V by 3 bases and J by 2 bases, and 11 bases separated the two germline ends. The CDR3 is 14 amino acids. This chain's CDR3 is CASSFGTSAYEQYF. The CDR3 nucleotides are TGTGCCAGCAGTTTCGGGACATCCGCCTACGAGCAGTACTTC.

The chain uses TRBV2 and TRBJ2-3; D possibly corresponds to TRBD2 (7 bases). CDR1 and CDR2 (germline): SNHLY, FYNNEI. V was cut by 5 bases and J by 5 bases, with 26 bases left in between. This CDR3 is built from 18 residues. The CDR3 sequence is CASSRGAGLAVGGDTQYF. The CDR3 DNA reads TGTGCCAGCAGTCGGGGGGCCGGTTTAGCTGTAGGAGGAGATACGCAGTATTTT.